Shown below are 15 T cell receptor beta chains from a single sample sequenced in a study of blood T cell repertoires in COVID-19. The repertoire was sequenced with immunoSEQ multiplex PCR; TCRdb's copy has only in-frame clones and lacks some. The repertoire has roughly 270,000 clones, almost 85% of them found once; the top ten carry roughly 4.6%. The sequencing input was peripheral blood. Receptors were obtained from a man aged 50-59 years with active or convalescent COVID-19.

This chain uses TRBV13 with TRBJ1-1; D is unclear. V was shortened by 3 bases and J by 0 bases, with 2 bases between the two germline ends. There are 12 residues in the CDR3. Germline assignment: CDR1 PRHDT and CDR2 FYEKMQ (reference sequence). The CDR3 region is CASSFMNTEAFF. In DNA, the CDR3 is TGTGCCAGCAGCTTTATGAACACTGAAGCTTTCTTT. Using reference TRBV13 and TRBJ1-1 for the parts outside the CDR3, the full variable domain is AAGVIQSPRHLIKEKRETATLKCYPIPRHDTVYWYQQGPGQDPQFLISFYEKMQSDKGSIPDRFSAQQFSDYHSELNMSSLELGDSALYFCASSFMNTEAFFGQGTRLTVV.

J is TRBJ1-2 and V is TRBV19; D may be TRBD1 (5 bases). The CDR3 totals 13 residues. The V and J ends lost 3 bases and 10 bases respectively, with 15 bases between them. The germline V gene has CDR1 LNHDA and CDR2 SQIVND (reference sequence). Written as DNA, the CDR3 is TGTGCCAGTAGTATCCCCAGGGCAGGTGACTACACCTTC. This translates into CASSIPRAGDYTF.

In DNA form, the CDR3 reads TGTGCCAGCTCACCTACAAGCAATCAGCCCCAGCATTTT. Translation: CASSPTSNQPQHF. The chain is built from TRBV18 and TRBJ1-5; D gene unclear. Trimming removed 3 bases from V and 1 base from J, with 4 bases in between. The CDR3 is 13 residues long. Germline CDR1 KGHSH, CDR2 LQKENI.

J is TRBJ2-7 and V is TRBV4-1; 7 positions match TRBD2. Germline CDR1 is MGHRA and CDR2 is YSYEKL. Trimming cost V 0 bases and J 0 bases; bases outside gene matches: 8. This CDR3 region has 17 residues. The CDR3 DNA reads as TGCGCCAGCAGCCAAGATCTCCATCGGGAGGACTCCTACGAGCAGTACTTC. Protein sequence: CASSQDLHREDSYEQYF.

The chain combines TRBV19 with TRBJ2-1; 7 bases map to TRBD2. The CDR3 consists of 17 residues. The germline V gene has CDR1 LNHDA and CDR2 SQIVND (reference sequence). After removal of 8 bases from V and 8 bases from J, the junction contained 21 bases not matched to a gene. CDR3: CASARWAGAQQGDEQFF. DNA of the CDR3: TGTGCCAGTGCGAGGTGGGCGGGAGCCCAGCAGGGCGATGAGCAGTTCTTC.

This clone was picked up a small number of times. The chain recombines TRBV27 with TRBJ2-2, with 12 bases lining up with TRBD2. V lost 5 bases to trimming and J lost 6 bases; unmatched junction nucleotides: 4. Per germline, CDR1 MNHEY and CDR2 SMNVEV (reference sequence). The CDR3 sequence is 15 residues long. The CDR3 sequence is CASSLAGGPAGELFF. The CDR3 DNA is TGTGCCAGCAGTCTAGCGGGAGGGCCTGCCGGGGAGCTGTTTTTT.

V is TRBV30 and J is TRBJ1-4; possibly TRBD1 for D (6 bases). CDR1 is GTSNPN and CDR2 is SVGIG in the germline V gene (reference sequence). The CDR3 is made up of 13 amino acids. V was pared by 0 bases and J by 11 bases, with 13 bases between. The CDR3 DNA reads as TGTGCCTGGAGTGTTCAGGGGCAAGGGAAACTGTTTTTT. This sequence encodes CAWSVQGQGKLFF. Full variable domain (remainder filled in from reference TRBV30 and TRBJ1-4): SQTIHQWPATLVQPVGSPLSLECTVEGTSNPNLYWYRQAAGRGLQLLFYSVGIGQISSEVPQNLSASRPQDRQFILSSKKLLLSDSGFYLCAWSVQGQGKLFFGSGTQLSVL.

The J gene is TRBJ2-6, the V gene TRBV7-9; 7 bases map to TRBD2. V trimming: 5 bases; J trimming: 2 bases; junction bases outside the gene matches: 6. CDR3 length: 16 residues. The germline V gene has CDR1 SEHNR and CDR2 FQNEAQ (reference sequence). CDR3 in amino acids: CASSTRGGAGANVLTF. The DNA of the CDR3 is TGTGCCAGCAGCACAAGGGGAGGGGCTGGGGCCAACGTCCTGACTTTC.

V usage is TRBV13 and J usage is TRBJ1-5; the match to TRBD1 covers 9 bases. The CDR3 is made up of 18 amino acids. The V segment lost 0 bases and the J segment 7 bases; nucleotides outside the gene matches: 13. Germline V gene lookup returns CDR1 PRHDT and CDR2 FYEKMQ (reference sequence). The CDR3 region has the DNA TGTGCCAGCAGCTTAGGCCAATATAGACAGGGGGTTGGACAGCCCCAGCATTTT. Translated: CASSLGQYRQGVGQPQHF.

The chain recombines TRBV19 with TRBJ2-7, with D tentatively TRBD2 (5 bases). Germline V gene sequence: CDR1 LNHDA, CDR2 SQIVND (reference sequence). Trimming pared 2 bases from V and 2 bases from J, leaving 10 bases between. The CDR3 contains 14 residues. CDR3 in amino acids: CASSISGSTYEQYF. CDR3 bases: TGTGCCAGTAGTATAAGCGGCAGTACCTACGAGCAGTACTTC.

CDR3 coding DNA: TGTGCCAGCAGCCCCGGGTCAGACTACGAGCAGTACTTC. This codes for CASSPGSDYEQYF. The chain is built from TRBV5-4 and TRBJ2-7; D is undetermined. The CDR3 length is 13 residues. Trimming pared 4 bases from V and 3 bases from J, leaving 11 bases between. CDR1 is SGHNT and CDR2 is YYREEE in the germline V gene (reference sequence).

The chain recombines TRBV7-8 with TRBJ1-1, with D unresolved. This CDR3 is built from 13 residues. CDR1 SGHVS and CDR2 FQNEAQ come from the germline V gene. Deletions cut 1 base from V and 4 bases from J, with 7 bases between. The CDR3 nucleotides read TGTGCCAGCAGCTTAGGCCTAAGCACTGAAGCTTTCTTT. Translation gives CASSLGLSTEAFF.

This clone was found a few times. V and J are TRBV30 and TRBJ1-2; D is undetermined. V was shortened by 0 bases and J by 4 bases, with 15 bases between the two germline ends. In germline, CDR1 is GTSNPN, CDR2 SVGIG (reference sequence). The CDR3 runs 15 residues. The CDR3 DNA follows: TGTGCCTGGAGTGTAAAGCGGCAGAGATTCTATGGCTACACCTTC. Amino acid sequence: CAWSVKRQRFYGYTF.

This clone was picked up one time. J is TRBJ1-2 and V is TRBV19, with D perhaps matching TRBD1 (6 bases). Trimming shortened V by 4 bases and J by 2 bases, and 11 bases separated the two germline ends. Per germline, CDR1 LNHDA and CDR2 SQIVND (reference sequence). CDR3 size: 14 residues. CDR3 in amino acids: CASSTQGINYGYTF. The CDR3 DNA follows: TGTGCCAGTAGTACCCAGGGGATCAACTATGGCTACACCTTC.

This chain joins TRBV29-1 and TRBJ2-5, with D possibly being TRBD1 (6 bases). V was pared by 6 bases and J by 4 bases, with 15 bases between. The CDR3 runs to 13 residues. CDR1 and CDR2 from the germline V gene are SQVTM and ANQGSEA. The CDR3 nucleotides read TGCAGCGTGATAAGGGGGTTAGGAGAGACCCAGTACTTC. It encodes CSVIRGLGETQYF.